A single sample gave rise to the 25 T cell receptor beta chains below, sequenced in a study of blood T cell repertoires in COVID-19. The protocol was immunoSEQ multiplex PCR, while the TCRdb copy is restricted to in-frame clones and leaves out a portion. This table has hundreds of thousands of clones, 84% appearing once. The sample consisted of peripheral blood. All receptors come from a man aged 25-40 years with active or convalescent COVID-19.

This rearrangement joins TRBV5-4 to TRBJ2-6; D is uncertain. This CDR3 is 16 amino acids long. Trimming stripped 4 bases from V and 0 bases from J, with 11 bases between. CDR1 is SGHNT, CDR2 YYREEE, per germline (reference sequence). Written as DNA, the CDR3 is TGTGCCAGCAGCCCTAAGAGCGTCTCTGGGGCCAACGTCCTGACTTTC. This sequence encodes CASSPKSVSGANVLTF.

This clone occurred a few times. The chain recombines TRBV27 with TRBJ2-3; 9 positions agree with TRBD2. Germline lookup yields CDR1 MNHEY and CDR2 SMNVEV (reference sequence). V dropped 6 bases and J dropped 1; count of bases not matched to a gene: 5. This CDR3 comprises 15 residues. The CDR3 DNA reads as TGTGCCAGCAGGTTAGGCGGGGGGGGCACAGATACGCAGTATTTT. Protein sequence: CASRLGGGGTDTQYF.

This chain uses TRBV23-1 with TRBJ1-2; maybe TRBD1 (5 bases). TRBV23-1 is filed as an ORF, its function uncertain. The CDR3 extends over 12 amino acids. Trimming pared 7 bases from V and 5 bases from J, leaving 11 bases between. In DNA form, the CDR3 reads TGCGCCAGCACCCCCAGGGTGTATGGCTACACCTTC. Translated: CASTPRVYGYTF.

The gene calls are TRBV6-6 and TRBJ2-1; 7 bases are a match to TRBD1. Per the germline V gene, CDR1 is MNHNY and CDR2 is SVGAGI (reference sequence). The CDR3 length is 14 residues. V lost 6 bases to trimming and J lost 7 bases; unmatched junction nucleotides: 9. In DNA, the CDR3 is TGTGCCAGCAGCCCCGGACAGGCTGGTAATGAGCAGTTCTTC. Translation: CASSPGQAGNEQFF.

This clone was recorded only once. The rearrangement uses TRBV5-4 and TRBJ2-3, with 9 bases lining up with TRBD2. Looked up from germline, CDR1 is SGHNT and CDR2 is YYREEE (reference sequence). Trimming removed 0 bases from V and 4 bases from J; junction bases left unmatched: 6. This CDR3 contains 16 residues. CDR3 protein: CASSLGLAVEADTQYF. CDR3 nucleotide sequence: TGTGCCAGCAGCTTGGGACTAGCGGTCGAGGCAGATACGCAGTATTTT.

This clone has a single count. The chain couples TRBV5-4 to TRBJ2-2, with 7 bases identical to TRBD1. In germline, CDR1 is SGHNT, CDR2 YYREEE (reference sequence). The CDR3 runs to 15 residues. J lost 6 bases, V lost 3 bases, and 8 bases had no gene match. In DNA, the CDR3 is TGTGCCAGCAGCTACGACAGGGTAAACGCCGGGGAGCTGTTTTTT. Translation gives CASSYDRVNAGELFF.

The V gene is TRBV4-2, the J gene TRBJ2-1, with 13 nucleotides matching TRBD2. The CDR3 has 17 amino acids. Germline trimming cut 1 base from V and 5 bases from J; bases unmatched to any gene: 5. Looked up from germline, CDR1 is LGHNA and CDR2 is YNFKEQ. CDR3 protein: CASSQGTSGSFDNEQFF. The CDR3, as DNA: TGTGCCAGCAGCCAAGGGACTAGCGGGAGTTTCGACAATGAGCAGTTCTTC.

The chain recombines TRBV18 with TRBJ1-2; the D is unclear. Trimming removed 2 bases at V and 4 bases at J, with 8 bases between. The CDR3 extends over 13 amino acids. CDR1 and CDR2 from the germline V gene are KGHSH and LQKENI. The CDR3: CASSPGEVYGYTF. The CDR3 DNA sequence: TGTGCCAGCTCACCAGGGGAGGTCTATGGCTACACCTTC.

DNA for the CDR3: TGTGCCACCAGTGCCGCGGACAGGGGCCTCTATGGCTACACCTTC. It translates to CATSAADRGLYGYTF. The chain links TRBV24-1 to TRBJ1-2; 9 bases fit TRBD1. There are 15 residues in the CDR3. CDR1 and CDR2 (germline): KGHDR, SFDVKD. Unmatched junction bases numbered 7, after V lost 5 bases and J lost 4 bases.

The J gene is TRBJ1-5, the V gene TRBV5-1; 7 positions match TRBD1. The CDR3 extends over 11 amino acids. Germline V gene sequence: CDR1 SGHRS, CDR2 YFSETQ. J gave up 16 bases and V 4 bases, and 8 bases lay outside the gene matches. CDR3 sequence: CASSRTQGNHF. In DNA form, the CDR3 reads TGCGCCAGCAGCCGGACACAGGGGAACCATTTT.

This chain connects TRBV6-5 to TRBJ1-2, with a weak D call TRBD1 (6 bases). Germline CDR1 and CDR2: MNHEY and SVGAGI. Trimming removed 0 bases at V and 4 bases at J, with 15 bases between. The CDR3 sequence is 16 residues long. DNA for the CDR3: TGTGCCAGCAGTTACTCCGCAGGGGCCTCCTCCTATGGCTACACCTTC. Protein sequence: CASSYSAGASSYGYTF.

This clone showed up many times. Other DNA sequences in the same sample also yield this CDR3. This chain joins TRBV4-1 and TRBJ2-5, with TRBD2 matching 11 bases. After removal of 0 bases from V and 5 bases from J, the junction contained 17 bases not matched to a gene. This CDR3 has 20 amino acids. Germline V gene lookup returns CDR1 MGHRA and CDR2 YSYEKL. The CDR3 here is CASSQDAVALAGGPRETQYF. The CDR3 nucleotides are TGCGCCAGCAGCCAAGATGCGGTAGCTTTAGCGGGAGGGCCCCGGGAGACCCAGTACTTC.

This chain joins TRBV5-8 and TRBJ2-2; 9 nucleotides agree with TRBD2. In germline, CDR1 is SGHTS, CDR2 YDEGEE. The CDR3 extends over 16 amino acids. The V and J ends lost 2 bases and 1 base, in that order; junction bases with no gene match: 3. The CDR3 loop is CASSLWTSENTGELFF. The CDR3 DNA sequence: TGTGCCAGCAGCTTATGGACTAGCGAGAACACCGGGGAGCTGTTTTTT.

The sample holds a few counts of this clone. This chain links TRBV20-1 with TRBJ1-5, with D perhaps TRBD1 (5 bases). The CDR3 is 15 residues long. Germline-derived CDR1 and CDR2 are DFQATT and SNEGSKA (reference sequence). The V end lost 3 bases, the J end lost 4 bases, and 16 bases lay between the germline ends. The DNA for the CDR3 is TGCAGTGCTAGTCCGCCCGGGGGAGGGAATCAGCCCCAGCATTTT. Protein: CSASPPGGGNQPQHF.

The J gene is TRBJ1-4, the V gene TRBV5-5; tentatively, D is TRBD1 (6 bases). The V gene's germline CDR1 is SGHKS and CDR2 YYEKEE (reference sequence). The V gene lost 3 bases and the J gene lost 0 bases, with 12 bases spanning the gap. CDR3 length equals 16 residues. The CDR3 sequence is CASSSDRSATNEKLFF. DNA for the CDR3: TGTGCCAGCAGCTCGGACAGATCTGCAACTAATGAAAAACTGTTTTTT.

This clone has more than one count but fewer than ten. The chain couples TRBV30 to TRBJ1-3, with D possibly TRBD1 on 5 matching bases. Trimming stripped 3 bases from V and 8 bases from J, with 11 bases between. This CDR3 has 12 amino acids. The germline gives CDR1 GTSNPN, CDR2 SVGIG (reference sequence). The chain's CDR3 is CAWSAWGDTIYF. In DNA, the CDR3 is TGTGCCTGGAGCGCGTGGGGGGACACCATATATTTT. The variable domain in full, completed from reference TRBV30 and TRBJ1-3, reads SQTIHQWPATLVQPVGSPLSLECTVEGTSNPNLYWYRQAAGRGLQLLFYSVGIGQISSEVPQNLSASRPQDRQFILSSKKLLLSDSGFYLCAWSAWGDTIYFGEGSWLTVV.

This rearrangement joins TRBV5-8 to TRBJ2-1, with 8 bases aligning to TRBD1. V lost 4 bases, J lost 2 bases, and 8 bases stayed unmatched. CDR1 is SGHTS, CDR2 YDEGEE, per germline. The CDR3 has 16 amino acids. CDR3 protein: CASSDEQGGTYNEQFF. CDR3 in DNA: TGTGCCAGCAGCGACGAACAGGGGGGCACCTACAATGAGCAGTTCTTC.

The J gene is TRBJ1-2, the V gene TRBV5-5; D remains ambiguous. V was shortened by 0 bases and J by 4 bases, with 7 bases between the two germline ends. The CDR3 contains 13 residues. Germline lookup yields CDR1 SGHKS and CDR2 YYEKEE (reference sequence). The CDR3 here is CASSLDGSYGYTF. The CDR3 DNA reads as TGTGCCAGCAGCTTGGACGGTTCCTATGGCTACACCTTC. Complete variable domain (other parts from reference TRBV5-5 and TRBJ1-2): DAGVTQSPTHLIKTRGQQVTLRCSPISGHKSVSWYQQVLGQGPQFIFQYYEKEERGRGNFPDRFSARQFPNYSSELNVNALLLGDSALYLCASSLDGSYGYTFGSGTRLTVV.

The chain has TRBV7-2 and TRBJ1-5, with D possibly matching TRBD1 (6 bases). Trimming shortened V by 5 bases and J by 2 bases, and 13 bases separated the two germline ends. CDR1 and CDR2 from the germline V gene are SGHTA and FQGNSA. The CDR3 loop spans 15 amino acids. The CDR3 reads CASSRDRTGNQPQHF. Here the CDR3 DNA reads TGTGCCAGCAGCCGCGACAGGACCGGCAATCAGCCCCAGCATTTT.

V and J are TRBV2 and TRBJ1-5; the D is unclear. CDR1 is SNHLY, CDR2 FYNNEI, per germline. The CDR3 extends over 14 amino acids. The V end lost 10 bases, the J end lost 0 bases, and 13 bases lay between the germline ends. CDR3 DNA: TGTGCCACCGCGGTGGCGGATAGCAATCAGCCCCAGCATTTT. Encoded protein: CATAVADSNQPQHF.

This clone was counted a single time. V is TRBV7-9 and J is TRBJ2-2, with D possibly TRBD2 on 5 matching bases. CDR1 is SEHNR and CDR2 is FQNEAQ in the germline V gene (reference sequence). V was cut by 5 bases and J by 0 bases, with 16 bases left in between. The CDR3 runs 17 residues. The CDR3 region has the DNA TGTGCCAGCAGCCGACTACTGACTACTCCGAACACCGGGGAGCTGTTTTTT. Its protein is CASSRLLTTPNTGELFF. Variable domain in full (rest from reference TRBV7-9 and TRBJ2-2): DTGVSQNPRHKITKRGQNVTFRCDPISEHNRLYWYRQTLGQGPEFLTYFQNEAQLEKSRLLSDRFSAERPKGSFSTLEIQRTEQGDSAMYLCASSRLLTTPNTGELFFGEGSRLTVL.

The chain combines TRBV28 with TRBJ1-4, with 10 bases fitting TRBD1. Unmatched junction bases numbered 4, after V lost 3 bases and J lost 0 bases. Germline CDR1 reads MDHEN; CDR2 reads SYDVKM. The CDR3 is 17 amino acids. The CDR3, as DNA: TGTGCCAGCAGTTTGGGGGGACAGGGGACAACTAATGAAAAACTGTTTTTT. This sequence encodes CASSLGGQGTTNEKLFF.

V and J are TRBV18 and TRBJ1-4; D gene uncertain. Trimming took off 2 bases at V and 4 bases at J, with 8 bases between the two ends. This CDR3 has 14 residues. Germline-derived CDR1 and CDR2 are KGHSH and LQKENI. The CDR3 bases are TGTGCCAGCTCACCAACGGAGGGTAATGAAAAACTGTTTTTT. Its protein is CASSPTEGNEKLFF.

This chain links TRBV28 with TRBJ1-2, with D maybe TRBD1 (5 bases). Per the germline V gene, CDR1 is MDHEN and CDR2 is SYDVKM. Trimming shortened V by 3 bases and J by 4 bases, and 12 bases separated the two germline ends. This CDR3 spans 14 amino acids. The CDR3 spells CASSFGGVIYGYTF. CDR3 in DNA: TGTGCCAGCAGTTTTGGAGGGGTCATCTATGGCTACACCTTC.

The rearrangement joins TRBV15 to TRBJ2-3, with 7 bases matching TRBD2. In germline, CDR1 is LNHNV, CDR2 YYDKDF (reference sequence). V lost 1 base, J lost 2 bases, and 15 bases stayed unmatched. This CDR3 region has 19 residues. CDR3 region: CATSRAAGGRGGNTDTQYF. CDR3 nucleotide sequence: TGTGCCACCAGCAGAGCCGCTGGGGGGAGGGGAGGTAACACAGATACGCAGTATTTT.